The next 7 T cell receptor beta chains were all read from a single sample in a study of cytomegalovirus exposure and HLA in healthy donors (TCRdb year 2017). The library was prepared using the immunoSEQ multiplex PCR assay. For the multiplex PCR, a mixture combining 60 forward primers for TCR Vbeta segments and 13 reverse primers for TCR Jbeta segments was used. The source is immuneACCESS, and TCRdb retained only in-frame sequences with V and J called. Part of the clones is not carried over; for the studies checked, unresolved V genes explain less than half of this, and the remainder is unexplained. Recorded for this sample are 80,000 to 100,000 clones; about 81% of them occurred a single time. About 1.5% of the sample belongs to the ten largest clones. The sample comprised PBMCs. The receptors shown here come from a man in his forties in good health and CMV-seronegative.

This chain joins TRBV11-1 and TRBJ2-5; 7 bases fit TRBD1. The germline V gene encodes CDR1 SGHAT and CDR2 FQDESV (reference sequence). Trimming cost V 7 bases and J 1 base; bases outside gene matches: 12. This CDR3 contains 16 residues. CDR3: CASNKGQQTLQETQYF. DNA of the CDR3: TGTGCCAGCAACAAGGGACAGCAGACACTCCAAGAGACCCAGTACTTC.

The rearrangement uses TRBV11-2 and TRBJ2-3; D gene uncertain. Germline CDR1 is SGHAT and CDR2 is FQNNGV. CDR3 length: 14 amino acids. Deletions cut 5 bases from V and 1 base from J, with 10 bases between. As DNA, the CDR3 is TGTGCCAGCAGCCGAACAACAGGCACAGATACGCAGTATTTT. Encoded protein: CASSRTTGTDTQYF.

This chain joins TRBV2 and TRBJ1-1; D ambiguous. The length of the CDR3 is 14 residues. V was trimmed by 7 bases and J by 0 bases, leaving 12 bases between them. Germline assignment: CDR1 SNHLY and CDR2 FYNNEI. CDR3 residues: CASIVPSMNTEAFF. The CDR3 DNA is TGTGCCAGCATAGTTCCGTCCATGAACACTGAAGCTTTCTTT.

This clone turned up a few times. The chain couples TRBV27 to TRBJ1-4; 11 nucleotides match TRBD1. The germline V gene has CDR1 MNHEY and CDR2 SMNVEV (reference sequence). The CDR3 covers 17 residues. Trimming took 6 bases from V and 6 from J; bases not matched to a gene: 12. CDR3 DNA sequence: TGTGCCAGCAGCCGGACAGGGGGCGCCTGGGGGGATGAAAAACTGTTTTTT. Translating gives CASSRTGGAWGDEKLFF.

This rearrangement joins TRBV6-1 to TRBJ2-7; D is unclear. The CDR3 length is 12 residues. The V gene lost 3 bases and the J gene lost 3 bases, with 6 bases spanning the gap. Germline assignment: CDR1 MNHNS and CDR2 SASEGT. The CDR3: CASSDQVYEQYF. In DNA, the CDR3 is TGTGCCAGCAGTGATCAGGTCTACGAGCAGTACTTC.

The chain recombines TRBV6-6 with TRBJ2-5; 9 bases fit TRBD2. In germline, CDR1 is MNHNY, CDR2 SVGAGI (reference sequence). Trimming cost V 8 bases and J 0 bases; bases outside gene matches: 10. This CDR3 is built from 16 residues. The CDR3 loop is CASSNPSGVYQETQYF. The CDR3, as DNA: TGTGCCAGCTCAAATCCTAGCGGGGTGTACCAAGAGACCCAGTACTTC.

The CDR3 sequence: CASSPLDSQETQYF. CDR3 coding DNA: TGTGCCAGCAGCCCCCTAGACAGCCAAGAGACCCAGTACTTC. V usage is TRBV11-2 and J usage is TRBJ2-5; TRBD1 is a possible D gene (5 bases). This CDR3 is built from 14 residues. Germline V CDR1 and CDR2: SGHAT, FQNNGV. Between the trimmed V and J ends, which lost 5 bases and 1 base, there was a span of 11 bases.